This T cell receptor beta chain was captured by sequencing in a study of identical twins. Via MiXCR, TCRdb re-called the 5' RACE reads, giving one row per CDR3 protein. Of 400,000 to 550,000 distinct CDR3 sequences listed, 24% are singletons. This clonotype was found a few times. The length of the CDR3 is 10 residues. Germline values: CDR1 SGHTA, CDR2 FQGNSA. Between the trimmed V and J ends, which lost 8 bases and 4 bases, there was a span of 5 bases. This same sample was also part of a study on T cells expressing NK-cell markers. That publication notes: Researchers got TCR beta repertoires out of sorted CD3+CD56+NKG2C+, CD3+CD56+NKG2C- and CD3+CD56-NKG2C+ T cells.

The sample comprised CD4+ T cells sorted from blood. The clonotype was recovered from a woman between 18 and 29 years old in good health. The chain has TRBV7-2 and TRBJ1-1, with D unclear. The CDR3 is CASQSTEAFF. In DNA, the CDR3 is TGTGCCAGCCAGAGCACTGAAGCTTTCTTT.